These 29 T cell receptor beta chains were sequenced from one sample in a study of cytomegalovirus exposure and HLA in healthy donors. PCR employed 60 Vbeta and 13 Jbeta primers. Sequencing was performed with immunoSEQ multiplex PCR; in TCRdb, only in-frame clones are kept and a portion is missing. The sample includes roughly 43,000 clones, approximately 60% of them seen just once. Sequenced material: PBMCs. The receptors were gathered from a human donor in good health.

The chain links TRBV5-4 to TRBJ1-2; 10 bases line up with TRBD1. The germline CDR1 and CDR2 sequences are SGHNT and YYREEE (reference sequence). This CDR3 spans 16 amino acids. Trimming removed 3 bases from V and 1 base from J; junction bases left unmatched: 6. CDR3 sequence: CASSSGQGPYNYGYTF. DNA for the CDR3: TGTGCCAGCAGCTCGGGACAGGGGCCTTATAACTATGGCTACACCTTC. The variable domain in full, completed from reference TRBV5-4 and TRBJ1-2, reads ETGVTQSPTHLIKTRGQQVTLRCSSQSGHNTVSWYQQALGQGPQFIFQYYREEENGRGNFPPRFSGLQFPNYSSELNVNALELDDSALYLCASSSGQGPYNYGYTFGSGTRLTVV.

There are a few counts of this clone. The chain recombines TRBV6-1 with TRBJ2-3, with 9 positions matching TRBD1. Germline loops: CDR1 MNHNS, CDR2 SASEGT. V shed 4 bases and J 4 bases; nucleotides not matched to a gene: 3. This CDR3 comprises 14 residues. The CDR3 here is CASSGRTGADTQYF. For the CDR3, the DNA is TGTGCCAGCAGTGGAAGGACAGGGGCAGATACGCAGTATTTT.

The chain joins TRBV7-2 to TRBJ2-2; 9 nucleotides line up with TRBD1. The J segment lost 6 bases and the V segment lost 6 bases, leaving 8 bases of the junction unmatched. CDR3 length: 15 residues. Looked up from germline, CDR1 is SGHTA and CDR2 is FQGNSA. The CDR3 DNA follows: TGTGCCAGCAGTTTCACAGGGGGCGTTGCCGGGGAGCTGTTTTTT. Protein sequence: CASSFTGGVAGELFF.

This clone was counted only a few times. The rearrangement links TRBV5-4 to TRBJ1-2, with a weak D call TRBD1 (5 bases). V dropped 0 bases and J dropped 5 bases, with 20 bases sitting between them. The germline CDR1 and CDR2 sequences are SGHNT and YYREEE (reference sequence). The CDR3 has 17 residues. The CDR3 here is CASSLAPRAGLGYGYTF. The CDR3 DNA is TGTGCCAGCAGCTTGGCCCCCAGGGCGGGATTAGGATATGGCTACACCTTC.

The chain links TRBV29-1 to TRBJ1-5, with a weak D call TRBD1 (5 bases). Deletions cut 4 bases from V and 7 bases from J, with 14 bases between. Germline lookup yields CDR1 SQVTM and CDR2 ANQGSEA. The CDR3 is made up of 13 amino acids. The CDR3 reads CSVGRDFFQPQHF. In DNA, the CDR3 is TGCAGCGTTGGCAGGGACTTTTTCCAGCCCCAGCATTTT.

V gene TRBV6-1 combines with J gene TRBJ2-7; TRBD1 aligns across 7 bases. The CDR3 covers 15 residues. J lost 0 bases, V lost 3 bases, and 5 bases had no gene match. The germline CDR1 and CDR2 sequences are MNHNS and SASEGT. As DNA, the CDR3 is TGTGCCAGCAGTGACCCGGACAGGTTCTCCTACGAGCAGTACTTC. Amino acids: CASSDPDRFSYEQYF.

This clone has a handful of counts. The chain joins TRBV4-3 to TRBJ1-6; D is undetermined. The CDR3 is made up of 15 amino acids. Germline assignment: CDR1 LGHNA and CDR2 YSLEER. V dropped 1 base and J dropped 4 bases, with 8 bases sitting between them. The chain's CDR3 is CASSQGGGYNSPLHF. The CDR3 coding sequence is TGCGCCAGCAGCCAAGGGGGAGGGTATAATTCACCCCTCCACTTT.

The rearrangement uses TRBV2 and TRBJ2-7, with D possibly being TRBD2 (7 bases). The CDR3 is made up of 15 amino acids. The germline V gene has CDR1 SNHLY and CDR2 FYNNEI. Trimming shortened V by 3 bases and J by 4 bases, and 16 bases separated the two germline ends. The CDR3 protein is CASSDSYGGPYEQYF. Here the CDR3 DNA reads TGTGCCAGCAGTGACTCTTACGGGGGGCCTTACGAGCAGTACTTC.

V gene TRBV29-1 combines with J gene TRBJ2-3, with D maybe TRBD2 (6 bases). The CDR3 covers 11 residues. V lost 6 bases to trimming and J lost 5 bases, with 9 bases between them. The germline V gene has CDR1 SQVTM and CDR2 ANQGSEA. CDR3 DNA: TGCAGCGTCCGGGGAGGAGATACGCAGTATTTT. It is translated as CSVRGGDTQYF.

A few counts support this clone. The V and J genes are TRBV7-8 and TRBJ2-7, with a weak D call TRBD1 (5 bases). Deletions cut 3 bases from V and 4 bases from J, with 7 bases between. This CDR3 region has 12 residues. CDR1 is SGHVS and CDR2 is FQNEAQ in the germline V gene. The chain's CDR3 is CASSFDSYEQYF. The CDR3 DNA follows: TGTGCCAGCAGCTTTGACAGTTACGAGCAGTACTTC.

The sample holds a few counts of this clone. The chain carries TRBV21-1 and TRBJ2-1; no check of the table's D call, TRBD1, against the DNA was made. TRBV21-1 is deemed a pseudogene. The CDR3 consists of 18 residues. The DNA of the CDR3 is TGTGCCAGCAGCAAGGGGATTCGCAGGACAGGGGTTGTGAATGAGCAGTTCTTC. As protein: CASSKGIRRTGVVNEQFF.

CDR3 sequence: CASSFLNSGGPDTQYF. The CDR3 bases are TGTGCCAGCAGCTTCCTGAACAGCGGGGGACCAGATACGCAGTATTTT. This chain uses TRBV11-2 with TRBJ2-3; 8 bases line up with TRBD2. The germline gives CDR1 SGHAT, CDR2 FQNNGV. The CDR3 totals 16 residues. Germline trimming cut 3 bases from V and 4 bases from J; bases unmatched to any gene: 9.

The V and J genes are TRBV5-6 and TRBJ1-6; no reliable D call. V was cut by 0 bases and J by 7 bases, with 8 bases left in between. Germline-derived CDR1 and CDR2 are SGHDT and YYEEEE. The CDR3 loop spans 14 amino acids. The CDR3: CASSLGLKNSPLHF. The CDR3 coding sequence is TGTGCCAGCAGCTTGGGGCTGAAGAATTCACCCCTCCACTTT.

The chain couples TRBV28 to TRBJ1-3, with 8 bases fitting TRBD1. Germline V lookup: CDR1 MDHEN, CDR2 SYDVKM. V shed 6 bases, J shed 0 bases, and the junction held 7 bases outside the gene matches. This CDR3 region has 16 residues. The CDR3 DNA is TGTGCCAGCAGGACAGGGGACCTTACCTCTGGAAACACCATATATTTT. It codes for CASRTGDLTSGNTIYF.

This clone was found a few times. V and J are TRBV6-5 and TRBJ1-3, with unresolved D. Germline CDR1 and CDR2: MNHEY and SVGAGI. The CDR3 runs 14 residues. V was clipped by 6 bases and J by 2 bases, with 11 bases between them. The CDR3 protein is CASREGVPGNTIYF. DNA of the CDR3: TGTGCCAGCAGGGAGGGTGTACCTGGAAACACCATATATTTT.

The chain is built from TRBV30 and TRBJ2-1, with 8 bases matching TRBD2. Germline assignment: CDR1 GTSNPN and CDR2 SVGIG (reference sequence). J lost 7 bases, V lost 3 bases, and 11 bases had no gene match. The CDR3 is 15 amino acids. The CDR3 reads CAWRAGLGGRNEQFF. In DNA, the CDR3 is TGTGCCTGGAGGGCGGGACTAGGCGGGCGAAATGAGCAGTTCTTC.

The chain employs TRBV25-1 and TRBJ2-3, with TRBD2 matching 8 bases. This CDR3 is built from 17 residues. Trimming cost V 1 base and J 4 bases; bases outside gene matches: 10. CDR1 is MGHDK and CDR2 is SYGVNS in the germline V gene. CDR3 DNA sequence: TGTGCCAGCAGTGAATGGGACGGGGGGGCCAGCCCAGATACGCAGTATTTT. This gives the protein CASSEWDGGASPDTQYF.

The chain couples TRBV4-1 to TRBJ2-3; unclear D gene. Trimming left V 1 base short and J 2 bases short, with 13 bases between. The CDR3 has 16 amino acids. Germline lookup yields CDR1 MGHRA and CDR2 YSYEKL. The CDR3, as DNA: TGCGCCAGCAGCCAAGTAGAGAACGTAATCACAGATACGCAGTATTTT. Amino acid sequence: CASSQVENVITDTQYF.

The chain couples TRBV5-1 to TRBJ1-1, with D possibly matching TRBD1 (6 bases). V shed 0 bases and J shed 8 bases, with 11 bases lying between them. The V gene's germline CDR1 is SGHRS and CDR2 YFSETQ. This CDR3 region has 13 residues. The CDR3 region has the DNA TGCGCCAGCAGCTTGGGACAGGACCAGGAAGCTTTCTTT. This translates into CASSLGQDQEAFF.

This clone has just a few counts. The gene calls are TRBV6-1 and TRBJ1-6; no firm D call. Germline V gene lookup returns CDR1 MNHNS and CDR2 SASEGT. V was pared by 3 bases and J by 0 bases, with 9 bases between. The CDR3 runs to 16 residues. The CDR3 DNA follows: TGTGCCAGCAGTGACGGACTGAGCTCCTATAATTCACCCCTCCACTTT. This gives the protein CASSDGLSSYNSPLHF.

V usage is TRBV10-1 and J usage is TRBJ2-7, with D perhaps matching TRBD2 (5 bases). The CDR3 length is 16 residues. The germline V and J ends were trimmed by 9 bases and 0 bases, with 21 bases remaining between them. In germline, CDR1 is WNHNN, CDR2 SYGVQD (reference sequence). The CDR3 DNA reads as TGCGCCAGTCACACACCCGTTCCGGGGAGCTCCTACGAGCAGTACTTC. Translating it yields CASHTPVPGSSYEQYF.

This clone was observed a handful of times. The CDR3 region is CASSVDSANSPLHF. The CDR3 DNA reads as TGCGCCAGCAGCGTAGACAGCGCAAATTCACCCCTCCACTTT. The chain recombines TRBV5-1 with TRBJ1-6; maybe TRBD1 (5 bases). From germline, CDR1 is SGHRS and CDR2 YFSETQ. The CDR3 runs 14 residues. Trimming took off 4 bases at V and 7 bases at J, with 12 bases between the two ends.

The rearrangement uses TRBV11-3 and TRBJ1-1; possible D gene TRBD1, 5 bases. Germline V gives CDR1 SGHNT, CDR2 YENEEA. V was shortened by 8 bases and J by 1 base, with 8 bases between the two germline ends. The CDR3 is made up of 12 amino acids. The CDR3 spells CASAGRNTEAFF. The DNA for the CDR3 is TGTGCCAGCGCGGGACGGAACACTGAAGCTTTCTTT.

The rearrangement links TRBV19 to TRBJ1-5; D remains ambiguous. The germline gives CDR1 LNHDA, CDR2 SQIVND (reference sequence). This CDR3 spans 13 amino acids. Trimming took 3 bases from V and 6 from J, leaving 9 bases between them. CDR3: CASSIIPGQPQHF. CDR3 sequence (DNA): TGTGCCAGTAGTATTATTCCGGGTCAGCCCCAGCATTTT.

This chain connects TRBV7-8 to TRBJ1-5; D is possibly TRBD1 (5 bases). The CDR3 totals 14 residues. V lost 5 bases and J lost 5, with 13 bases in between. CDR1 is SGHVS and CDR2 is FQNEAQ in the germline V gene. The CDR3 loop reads CASSLTEHHQPQHF. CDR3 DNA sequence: TGTGCCAGCAGCCTGACAGAGCATCATCAGCCCCAGCATTTT.

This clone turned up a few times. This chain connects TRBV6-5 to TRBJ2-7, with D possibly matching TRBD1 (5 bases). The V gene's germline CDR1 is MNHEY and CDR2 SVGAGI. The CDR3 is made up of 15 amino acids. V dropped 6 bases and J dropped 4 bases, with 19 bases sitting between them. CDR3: CASSPGAPTRYEQYF. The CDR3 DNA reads TGTGCCAGCAGCCCTGGGGCACCAACAAGATACGAGCAGTACTTC.

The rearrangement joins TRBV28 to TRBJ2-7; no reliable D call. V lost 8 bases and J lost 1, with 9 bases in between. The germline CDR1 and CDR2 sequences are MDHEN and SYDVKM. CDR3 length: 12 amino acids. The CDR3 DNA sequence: TGTGCCAGCGTCACCGGTTCCTACGAGCAGTACTTC. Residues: CASVTGSYEQYF.

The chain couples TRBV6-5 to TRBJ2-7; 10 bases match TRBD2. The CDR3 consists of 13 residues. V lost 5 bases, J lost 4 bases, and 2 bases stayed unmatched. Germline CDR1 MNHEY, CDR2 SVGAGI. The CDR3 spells CASSPTSGYEQYF. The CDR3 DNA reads TGTGCCAGCAGTCCGACTAGCGGGTACGAGCAGTACTTC.

CDR3 bases: TGTGCCAGCAGCCCCCGGCAGGGCACGGATTCACCCCTCCACTTT. This gives the protein CASSPRQGTDSPLHF. The J gene is TRBJ1-6, the V gene TRBV6-5; possibly TRBD1 for D (5 bases). The CDR3 totals 15 residues. V was cut by 6 bases and J by 8 bases, with 17 bases left in between. CDR1 and CDR2 (germline): MNHEY, SVGAGI.